Given below is one TCR beta chain in context. This clone was observed a few times. This receptor's antigen is unknown. No base quality values were provided; no much bigger clone lies one nucleotide off. Whole blood was collected in K2EDTA tubes by collaborating institutions according to the institutions' own protocols. Collaborator samples were shipped for TCRbeta analysis as frozen whole blood, isolated PBMCs, or DNA extracted from either sample type. From V the trimming removes 3 bases and from J it removes 4 bases, while the gene matches leave 0 bases of the junction unaccounted for. From its cysteine to its phenylalanine, the CDR3 spans 11 amino acids. Of all the DNA, just the CDR3 is kept, 33 bases in frame from base 1. CDR1 DFQATT and CDR2 SNEGSKA are derived from the germline V gene (reference sequence). This entry is derived from a study of blood T cell repertoires in COVID-19 (dated by TCRdb to about 2020). Background on the whole study: Collaborator samples came from the United States, Italy and Spain and covered acute and convalescent phases of COVID-19. Where HLA class I and class II types were available, the types were taken from metadata supplied by the sample provider, not from assay-based typing. The prospective study material was composed of cDNA or gDNA derived from T cells, B-cell-depleted T cells, or PBMCs. Sample metadata almost always included a de-identified subject ID, COVID-19 status, age in years and sex. The repertoires were released in a freely available public database intended as a resource for research on the immune response to SARS-CoV-2. The dataset comprised deeply sampled blood TCRbeta repertoires from subjects exposed to, actively infected with, or recovered from COVID-19. Samples came from the ongoing ImmuneRACE study (first 160 participants) plus 1,254 subjects from 6 global collaborators.

The immunoSEQ Assay, a bias-controlled multiplex PCR, was used to amplify TCRbeta CDR3 regions from genomic DNA. Turning to the authors' computational methods: The number of nucleated cells in each sample was estimated by amplification of reference gene primers within the assay. To quantify the absolute abundance of each unique TCRbeta CDR3 rearrangement, sequence reads were collapsed and filtered. For each sample, productive Simpson clonality was calculated as the square root of Simpson's diversity index across productive rearrangements. Sourced from immuneACCESS, this table was stored by TCRdb with only in-frame sequences that have V and J called. A share of the clones is absent; for the studies checked, an unresolved V gene accounts for under half, and the remainder has no known explanation. D and trimming come from the DNA, and the V and J calls and clone size come from that table. The sample table lists approximately 90,000 clones, roughly 88% of them with a count of one. The ten largest clones add up to roughly a third of the sample.

The investigation overall reported the following: The quantity of clinical and demographic metadata differed by source and by participant and was supplied without curation.

This receptor was taken from a woman of 80 years or more with active or convalescent COVID-19. The V and J genes are TRBV20-1 and TRBJ2-7; TRBD2 aligns with 7 central bases. Sequencing was carried out using peripheral blood. The nucleotide sequence reads TGCAGTGCTAGCGGGAGGTACGAGCAGTACTTC. Translated, it reads CSASGRYEQYF.